The sequence of this T cell receptor (beta chain) was determined in a study of T cell responses to AZD1222 COVID-19 vaccine. The method was immunoSEQ multiplex PCR; TCRdb's version includes in-frame clones alone and lacks a portion of them. Among 120,000 to 150,000 clones listed, 75% to 95% were seen once. Germline CDR1 is MNHEY and CDR2 is SVGAGI. Trimming removed 8 bases from V and 4 bases from J; junction bases left unmatched: 5. This CDR3 comprises 15 residues. The chain has TRBV6-5 and TRBJ2-5, with 15 nucleotides matching TRBD2. The TCR was taken from an adult in good health. Specimen: peripheral blood, collected on day 0 of AZD1222 vaccination. CDR3 bases: TGTGCCAGCGGACTGGGACTAGCGGGAGGAGAGACCCAGTACTTC. Amino acids: CASGLGLAGGETQYF.